This T cell receptor beta chain is from a study of cytomegalovirus exposure and HLA in healthy donors. 60 Vbeta and 13 Jbeta primers were used in PCR. Data came from immunoSEQ multiplex PCR; TCRdb stores just in-frame clones and leaves some out. The sample holds about 95,000 clones, 78% seen once. V was trimmed by 1 base and J by 5 bases, leaving 14 bases between them. The CDR3 consists of 16 residues. Germline V gives CDR1 SGHAT, CDR2 FQNNGV. Sequencing input: PBMCs. This receptor was obtained from a woman aged 40 to 49 in good health and CMV-seropositive. The chain links TRBV11-2 to TRBJ2-2; possible D gene TRBD2, 6 bases. The CDR3 sequence: CASSLVQAGITGELFF. The CDR3 DNA sequence: TGTGCCAGCAGCTTAGTCCAGGCGGGGATTACCGGGGAGCTGTTTTTT.